This T cell receptor (beta chain) was documented in a study of T-cell reconstitution after alpha-beta-depleted transplantation in children. Findings of the study overall: Where some patients showed high TCRbeta diversity at day 60, it came from recipient T cells and thymic progenitors that had survived. In patients about two months after transplant, alpha-beta T cells reportedly arose from several hundred expanded graft clones.

Unique molecular identifiers featured in how the TCRbeta library was prepared. TCRdb independently ran MiXCR on the PCR reads; one entry per CDR3 protein. The sample contains 200,000 to 250,000 distinct CDR3 sequences, 9.5% to 13% of which appear only once. Per the germline V gene, CDR1 is LNHDA and CDR2 is SQIVND (reference sequence). V was cut by 4 bases and J by 4 bases, with 8 bases left in between. The CDR3 extends over 13 amino acids. This clonotype was picked up many times. Its specificity is unknown. The clonotype was recovered from a child under two years old with acute myeloid leukemia, due to receive a stem cell transplant. The chain combines TRBV19 with TRBJ1-5; the D is unclear. This material consisted of PBMCs, taken before TCRalphabeta/CD19-depleted stem cell transplant. CDR3 residues: CASSTQLNQPQHF. The CDR3 nucleotides are TGTGCCAGTAGTACCCAGCTAAATCAGCCCCAGCATTTT.